Presented here are 7 T cell receptor beta chains from one specimen sequenced in a study of T-cell reconstitution after alpha-beta-depleted transplantation in children. The TCRbeta library incorporated unique molecular identifiers. Each CDR3 protein gets one entry after TCRdb re-called the PCR reads with MiXCR. The repertoire holds some 220,000 distinct CDR3 sequences, with roughly a tenth as singletons. The specimen comprised PBMCs from the stem cell graft donor, sampled from the stem cell graft. The receptors were gathered from a human donor who donated a stem cell graft to a child with acute lymphoblastic leukemia.

This clonotype was counted between two and nine times. The V and J genes are TRBV12-3 or TRBV12-4 and TRBJ2-7; D uncertain. CDR3 length: 14 residues. Trimming removed 3 bases from V and 3 bases from J, with 12 bases in between. The CDR3 is CASSFRSGNYEQYF. CDR3 DNA sequence: TGTGCCAGCAGTTTTAGGAGTGGCAACTACGAGCAGTACTTC.

This clonotype was seen more than once but under ten times. V gene TRBV7-9 combines with J gene TRBJ1-5; unclear D gene. The CDR3 spans 15 residues. The V and J ends lost 1 base and 6 bases respectively, with 13 bases between them. The V gene's germline CDR1 is SEHNR and CDR2 FQNEAQ (reference sequence). The chain's CDR3 is CASSLVYETLQPQHF. Written as DNA, the CDR3 is TGTGCCAGCAGCTTAGTTTATGAAACCCTTCAGCCCCAGCATTTT.

This rearrangement joins TRBV7-9 to TRBJ2-5; D perhaps matches TRBD1 (6 bases). The CDR3 sequence is 11 residues long. With 5 bases removed from V and 13 bases from J, the gap between germline ends came to 14 bases. The germline gives CDR1 SEHNR, CDR2 FQNEAQ (reference sequence). The CDR3 loop is CASSRGQSRYF. In DNA form, the CDR3 reads TGTGCCAGCAGCCGTGGACAGTCGCGGTACTTC.

The V gene is TRBV12-3 or TRBV12-4, the J gene TRBJ2-5; perhaps TRBD1 as D (6 bases). V gave up 0 bases and J gave up 2 bases, with 10 bases separating them. The length of the CDR3 is 15 residues. The CDR3 DNA follows: TGTGCCAGCAGTTTAGCGCAACAGGGACAAGAGACCCAGTACTTC. Residues: CASSLAQQGQETQYF.

This clonotype was picked up many times. The J gene is TRBJ2-5, the V gene TRBV5-1; D uncertain. Germline assignment: CDR1 SGHRS and CDR2 YFSETQ. With 0 bases removed from V and 0 bases from J, the gap between germline ends came to 6 bases. CDR3 size: 14 residues. The CDR3 DNA follows: TGCGCCAGCAGCTTGGAAGGGAACCAAGAGACCCAGTACTTC. Translating gives CASSLEGNQETQYF.

This clonotype came up a few times. The chain is built from TRBV6-2 or TRBV6-3 and TRBJ1-5, with TRBD1 matching 10 bases. The germline CDR1 and CDR2 sequences are MNHEY and SVGEGT. Trimming took 5 bases from V and 7 from J; bases not matched to a gene: 2. The CDR3 consists of 13 residues. The CDR3 loop is CASSADRGQPQHF. The CDR3, as DNA: TGTGCCAGCAGTGCGGACAGGGGGCAGCCCCAGCATTTT.

The chain employs TRBV12-3 or TRBV12-4 and TRBJ1-5; tentatively, D is TRBD1 (6 bases). V lost 2 bases, J lost 1 base, and 9 bases lay in between. The CDR3 runs to 15 residues. The CDR3 nucleotides are TGTGCCAGCAGTTTACCAGGGGCAAGCAATCAGCCCCAGCATTTT. Residues: CASSLPGASNQPQHF.